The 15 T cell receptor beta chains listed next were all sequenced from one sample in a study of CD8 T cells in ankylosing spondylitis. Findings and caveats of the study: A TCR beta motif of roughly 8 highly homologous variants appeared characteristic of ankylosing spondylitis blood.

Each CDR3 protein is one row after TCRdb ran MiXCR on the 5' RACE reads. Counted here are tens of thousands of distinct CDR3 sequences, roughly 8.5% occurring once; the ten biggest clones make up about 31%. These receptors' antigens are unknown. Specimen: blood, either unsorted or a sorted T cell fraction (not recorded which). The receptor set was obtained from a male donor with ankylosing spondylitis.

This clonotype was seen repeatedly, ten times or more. CDR3 region: CATNSGTDNNEQFF. The DNA for the CDR3 is TGTGCCACCAACTCCGGGACAGATAACAATGAGCAGTTCTTC. The chain carries TRBV24-1 and TRBJ2-1, with 7 bases aligning to TRBD1. The V gene end was trimmed by 8 bases and the J gene end by 5 bases; junction bases not matched to a gene: 8. The CDR3 runs to 14 residues. Germline CDR1 KGHDR, CDR2 SFDVKD.

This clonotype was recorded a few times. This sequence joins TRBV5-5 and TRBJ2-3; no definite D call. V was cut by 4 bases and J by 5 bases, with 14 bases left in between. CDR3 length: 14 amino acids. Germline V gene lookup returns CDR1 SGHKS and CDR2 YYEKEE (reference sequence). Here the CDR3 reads CASSPGRSIDTQYF. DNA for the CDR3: TGTGCCAGCAGCCCGGGTCGTTCGATAGATACGCAGTATTTT.

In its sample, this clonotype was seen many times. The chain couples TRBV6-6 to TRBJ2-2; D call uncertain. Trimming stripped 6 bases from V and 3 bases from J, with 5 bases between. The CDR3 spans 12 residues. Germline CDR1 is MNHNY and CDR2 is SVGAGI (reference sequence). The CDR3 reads CASRPYTGELFF. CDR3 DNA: TGTGCCAGCAGACCCTACACCGGGGAGCTGTTTTTT.

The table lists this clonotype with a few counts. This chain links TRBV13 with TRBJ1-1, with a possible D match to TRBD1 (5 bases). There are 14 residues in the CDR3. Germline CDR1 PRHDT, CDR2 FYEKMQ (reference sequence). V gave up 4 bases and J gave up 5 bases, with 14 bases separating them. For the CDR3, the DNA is TGTGCCAGCAGCTATGACCCGGAGGGGACTGAAGCTTTCTTT. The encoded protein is CASSYDPEGTEAFF.

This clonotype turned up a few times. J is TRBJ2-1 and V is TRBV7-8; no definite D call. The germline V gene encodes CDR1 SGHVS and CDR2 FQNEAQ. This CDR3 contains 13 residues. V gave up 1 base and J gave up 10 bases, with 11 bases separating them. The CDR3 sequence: CASSLGWVQEQFF. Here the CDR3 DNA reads TGTGCCAGCAGCTTAGGGTGGGTTCAGGAGCAGTTCTTC.

CDR3 in DNA: TGTGCCACCAGTGAGCTAGCGGGAGGGCTCGGGCAGTTCTTC. Translation: CATSELAGGLGQFF. V is TRBV24-1 and J is TRBJ2-1; 12 bases are shared with TRBD2. The J segment lost 12 bases and the V segment lost 4 bases, leaving 6 bases of the junction unmatched. Germline loops: CDR1 KGHDR, CDR2 SFDVKD. This CDR3 spans 14 amino acids.

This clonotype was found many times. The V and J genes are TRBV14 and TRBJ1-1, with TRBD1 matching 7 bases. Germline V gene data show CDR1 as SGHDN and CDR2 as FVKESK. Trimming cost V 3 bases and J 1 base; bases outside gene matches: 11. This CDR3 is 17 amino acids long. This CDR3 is CASSHRGTVKTNTEAFF. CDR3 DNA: TGTGCCAGCAGCCATCGCGGGACAGTGAAGACGAACACTGAAGCTTTCTTT.

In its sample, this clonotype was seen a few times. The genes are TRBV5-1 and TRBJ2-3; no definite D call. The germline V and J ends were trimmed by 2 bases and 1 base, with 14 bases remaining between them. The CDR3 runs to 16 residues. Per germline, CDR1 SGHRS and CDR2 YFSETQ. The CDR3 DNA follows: TGCGCCAGCAGCTTTTACCCTACCGCACGCACAGATACGCAGTATTTT. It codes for CASSFYPTARTDTQYF.

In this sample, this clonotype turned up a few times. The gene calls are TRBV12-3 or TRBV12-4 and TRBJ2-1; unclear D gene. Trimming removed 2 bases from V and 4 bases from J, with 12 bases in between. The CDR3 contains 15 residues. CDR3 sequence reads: CASSLSLTKYNEQFF. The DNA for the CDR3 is TGTGCCAGCAGTTTAAGCCTTACCAAATACAATGAGCAGTTCTTC.

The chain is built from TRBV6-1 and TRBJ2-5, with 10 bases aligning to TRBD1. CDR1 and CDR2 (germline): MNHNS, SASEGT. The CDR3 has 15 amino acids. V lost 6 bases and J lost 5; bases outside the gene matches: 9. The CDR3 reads CASRSIDRGLETQYF. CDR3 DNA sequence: TGTGCCAGCAGATCAATAGACAGGGGGCTTGAGACCCAGTACTTC.

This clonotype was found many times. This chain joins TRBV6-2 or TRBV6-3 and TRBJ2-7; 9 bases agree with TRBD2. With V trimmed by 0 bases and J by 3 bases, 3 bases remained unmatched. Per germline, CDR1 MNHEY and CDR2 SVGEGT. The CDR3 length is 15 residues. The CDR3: CASSYSSGSHYEQYF. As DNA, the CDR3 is TGTGCCAGCAGTTACTCTAGCGGGAGCCACTACGAGCAGTACTTC.

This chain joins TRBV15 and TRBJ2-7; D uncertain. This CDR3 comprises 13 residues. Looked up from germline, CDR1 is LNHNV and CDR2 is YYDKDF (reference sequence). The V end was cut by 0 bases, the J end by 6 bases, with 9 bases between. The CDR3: CATSRDGAPEQYV. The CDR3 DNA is TGTGCCACCAGCAGAGACGGTGCCCCCGAGCAGTACGTC.

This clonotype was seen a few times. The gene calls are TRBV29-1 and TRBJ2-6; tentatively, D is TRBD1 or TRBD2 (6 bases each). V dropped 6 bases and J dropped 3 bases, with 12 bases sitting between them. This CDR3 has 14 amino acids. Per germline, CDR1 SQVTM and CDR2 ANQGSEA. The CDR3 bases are TGCAGCGTCCTAGGGGGGCTTGGGGCCAACGTCCTGACTTTC. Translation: CSVLGGLGANVLTF.

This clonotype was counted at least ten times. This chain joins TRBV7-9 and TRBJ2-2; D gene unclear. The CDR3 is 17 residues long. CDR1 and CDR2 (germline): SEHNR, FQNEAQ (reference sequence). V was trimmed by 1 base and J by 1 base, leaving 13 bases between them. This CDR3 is CASSLGFREMNTGELFF. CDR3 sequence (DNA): TGTGCCAGCAGCTTAGGGTTCAGAGAGATGAACACCGGGGAGCTGTTTTTT.

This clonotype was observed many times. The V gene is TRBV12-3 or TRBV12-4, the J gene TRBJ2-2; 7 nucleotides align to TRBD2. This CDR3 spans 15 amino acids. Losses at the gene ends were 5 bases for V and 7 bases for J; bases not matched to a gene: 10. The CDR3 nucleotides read TGTGCCAGCAGTGCCGTTGCGGGAGAGAACGGGGAGCTGTTTTTT. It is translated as CASSAVAGENGELFF.